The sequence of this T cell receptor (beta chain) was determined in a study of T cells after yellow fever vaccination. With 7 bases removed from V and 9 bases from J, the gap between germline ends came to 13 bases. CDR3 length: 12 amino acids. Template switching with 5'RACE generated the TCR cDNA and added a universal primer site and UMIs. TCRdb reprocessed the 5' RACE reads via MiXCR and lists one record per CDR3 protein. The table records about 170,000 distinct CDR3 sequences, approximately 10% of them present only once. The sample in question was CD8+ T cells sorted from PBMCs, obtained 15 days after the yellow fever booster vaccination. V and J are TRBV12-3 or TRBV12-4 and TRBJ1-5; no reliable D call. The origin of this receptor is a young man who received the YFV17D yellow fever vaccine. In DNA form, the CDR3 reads TGTGCCAGCACCTCTGGCGGTTGGCCCCAGCATTTT. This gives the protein CASTSGGWPQHF.